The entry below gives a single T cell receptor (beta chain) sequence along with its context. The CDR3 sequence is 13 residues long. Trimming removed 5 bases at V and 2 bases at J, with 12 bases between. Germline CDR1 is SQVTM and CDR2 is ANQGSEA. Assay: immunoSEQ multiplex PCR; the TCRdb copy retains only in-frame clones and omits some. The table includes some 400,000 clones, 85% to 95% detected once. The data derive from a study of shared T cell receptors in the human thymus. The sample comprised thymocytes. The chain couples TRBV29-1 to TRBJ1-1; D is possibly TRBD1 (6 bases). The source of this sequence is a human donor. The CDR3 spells CSVTRDKNTEAFF. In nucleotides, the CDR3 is TGCAGCGTTACCCGGGACAAAAACACTGAAGCTTTCTTT.